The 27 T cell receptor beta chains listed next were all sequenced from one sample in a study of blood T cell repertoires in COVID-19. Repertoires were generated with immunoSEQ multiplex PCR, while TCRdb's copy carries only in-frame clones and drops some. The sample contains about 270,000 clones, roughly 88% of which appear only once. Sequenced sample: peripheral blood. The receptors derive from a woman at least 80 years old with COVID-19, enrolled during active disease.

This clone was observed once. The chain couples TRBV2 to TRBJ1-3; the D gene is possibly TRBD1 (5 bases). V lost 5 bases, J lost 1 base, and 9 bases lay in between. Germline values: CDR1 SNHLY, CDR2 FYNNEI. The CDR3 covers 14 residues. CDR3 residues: CASSIQGSGNTIYF. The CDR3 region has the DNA TGTGCCAGCAGTATCCAGGGATCTGGAAACACCATATATTTT.

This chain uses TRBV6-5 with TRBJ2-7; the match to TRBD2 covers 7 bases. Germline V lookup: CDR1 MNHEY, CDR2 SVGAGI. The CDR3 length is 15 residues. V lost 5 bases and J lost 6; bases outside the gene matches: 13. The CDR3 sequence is CASSPLGPGEGEQYV. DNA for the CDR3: TGTGCCAGCAGTCCTCTGGGCCCCGGGGAGGGCGAGCAGTACGTC.

The CDR3 is CASSIEVWAGGEQFF. Here the CDR3 DNA reads TGTGCCAGCAGCATTGAGGTTTGGGCCGGCGGGGAGCAGTTCTTC. The V and J genes are TRBV7-2 and TRBJ2-1; D perhaps matches TRBD2 (5 bases). Trimming pared 5 bases from V and 10 bases from J, leaving 21 bases between. Germline lookup yields CDR1 SGHTA and CDR2 FQGNSA. The CDR3 contains 15 residues. The variable domain in full, completed from reference TRBV7-2 and TRBJ2-1, reads GAGVSQSPSNKVTEKGKDVELRCDPISGHTALYWYRQSLGQGLEFLIYFQGNSAPDKSGLPSDRFSAERTGGSVSTLTIQRTQQEDSAVYLCASSIEVWAGGEQFFGPGTRLTVL.

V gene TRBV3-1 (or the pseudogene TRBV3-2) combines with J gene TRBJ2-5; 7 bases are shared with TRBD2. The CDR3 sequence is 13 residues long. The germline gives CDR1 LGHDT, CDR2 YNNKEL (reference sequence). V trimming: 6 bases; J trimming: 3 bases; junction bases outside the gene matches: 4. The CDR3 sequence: CASRLGLEETQYF. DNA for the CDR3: TGTGCCAGCAGACTAGGACTAGAAGAGACCCAGTACTTC.

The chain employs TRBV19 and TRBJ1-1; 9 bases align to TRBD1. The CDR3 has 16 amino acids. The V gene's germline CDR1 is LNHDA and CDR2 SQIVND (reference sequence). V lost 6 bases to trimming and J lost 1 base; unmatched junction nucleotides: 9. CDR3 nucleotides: TGTGCCAGTAGCAAAGGACAGGGGACAAAGAACACTGAAGCTTTCTTT. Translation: CASSKGQGTKNTEAFF.

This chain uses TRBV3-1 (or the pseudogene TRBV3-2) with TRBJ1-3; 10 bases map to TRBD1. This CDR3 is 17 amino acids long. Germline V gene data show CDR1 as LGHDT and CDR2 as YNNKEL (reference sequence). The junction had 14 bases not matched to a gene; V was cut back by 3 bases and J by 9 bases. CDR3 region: CASSHNRDRGKGGTIYF. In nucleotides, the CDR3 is TGTGCCAGCAGCCACAACCGGGACAGGGGAAAAGGAGGCACCATATATTTT.

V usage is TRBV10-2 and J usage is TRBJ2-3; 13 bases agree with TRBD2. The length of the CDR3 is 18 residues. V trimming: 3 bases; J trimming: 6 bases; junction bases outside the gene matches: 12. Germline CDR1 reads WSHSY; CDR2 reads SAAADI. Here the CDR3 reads CASSEWGLAGFEGDTQYF. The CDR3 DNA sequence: TGCGCCAGCAGTGAATGGGGACTAGCGGGGTTCGAAGGGGATACGCAGTATTTT.

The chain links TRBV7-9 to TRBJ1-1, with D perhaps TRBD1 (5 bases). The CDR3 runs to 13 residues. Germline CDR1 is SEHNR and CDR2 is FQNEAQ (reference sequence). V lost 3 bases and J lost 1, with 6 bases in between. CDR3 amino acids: CASSLTANTEAFF. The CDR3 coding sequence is TGTGCCAGCAGCTTGACAGCGAACACTGAAGCTTTCTTT.

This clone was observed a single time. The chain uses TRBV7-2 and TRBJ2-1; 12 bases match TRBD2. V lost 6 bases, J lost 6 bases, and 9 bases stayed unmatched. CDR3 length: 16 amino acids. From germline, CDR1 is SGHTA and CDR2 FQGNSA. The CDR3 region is CASRQKTSGGINEQFF. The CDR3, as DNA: TGTGCCAGCAGGCAAAAGACTAGCGGGGGAATCAATGAGCAGTTCTTC.

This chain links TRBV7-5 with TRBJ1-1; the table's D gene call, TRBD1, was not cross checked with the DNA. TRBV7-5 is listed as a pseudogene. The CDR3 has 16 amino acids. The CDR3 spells CVRSSDRGKMNTEAFF. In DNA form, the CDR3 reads TGTGTCAGAAGCTCGGACAGGGGAAAGATGAACACTGAAGCTTTCTTT.

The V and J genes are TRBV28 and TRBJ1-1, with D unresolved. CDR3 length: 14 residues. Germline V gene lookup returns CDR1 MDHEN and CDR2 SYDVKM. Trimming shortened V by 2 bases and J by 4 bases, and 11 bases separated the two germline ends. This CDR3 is CASSLGQGGTEAFF. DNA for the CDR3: TGTGCCAGCAGTTTAGGGCAAGGAGGCACTGAAGCTTTCTTT.

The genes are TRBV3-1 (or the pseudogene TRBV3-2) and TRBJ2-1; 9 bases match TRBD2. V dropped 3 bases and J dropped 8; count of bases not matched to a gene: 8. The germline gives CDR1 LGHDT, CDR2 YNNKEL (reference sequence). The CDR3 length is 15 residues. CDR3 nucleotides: TGTGCCAGCAGCCACCTAGCGGGGTCTGTCTATGAGCAGTTCTTC. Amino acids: CASSHLAGSVYEQFF.

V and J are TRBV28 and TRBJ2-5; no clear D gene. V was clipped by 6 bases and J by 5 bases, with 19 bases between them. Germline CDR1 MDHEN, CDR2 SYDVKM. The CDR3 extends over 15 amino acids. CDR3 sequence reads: CASSPVFSSAETQYF. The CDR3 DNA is TGTGCCAGCAGCCCAGTATTTAGCTCGGCGGAGACCCAGTACTTC.

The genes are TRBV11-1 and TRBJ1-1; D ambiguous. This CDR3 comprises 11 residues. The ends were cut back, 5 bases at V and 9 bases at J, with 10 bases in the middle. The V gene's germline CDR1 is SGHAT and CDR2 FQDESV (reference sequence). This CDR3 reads CASSNNNKAFF. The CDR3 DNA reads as TGTGCCAGCAGCAACAATAACAAAGCTTTCTTT.

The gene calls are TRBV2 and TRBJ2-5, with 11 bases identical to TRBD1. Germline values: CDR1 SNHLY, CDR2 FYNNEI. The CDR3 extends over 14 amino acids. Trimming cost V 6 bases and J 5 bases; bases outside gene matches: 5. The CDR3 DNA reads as TGTGCCAGCAGCCGGACAGGGGGCCGGGAGACCCAGTACTTC. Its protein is CASSRTGGRETQYF.

CDR3 in DNA: TGTGCCAGCAGCGTAGCTACGGGACAGATGAACACTGAAGCTTTCTTT. Protein product: CASSVATGQMNTEAFF. The genes are TRBV9 and TRBJ1-1, with 7 positions matching TRBD1. The CDR3 covers 16 residues. CDR1 and CDR2 from the germline V gene are SGDLS and YYNGEE. The ends lost 0 bases at V and 0 bases at J; junction bases unmatched: 5.

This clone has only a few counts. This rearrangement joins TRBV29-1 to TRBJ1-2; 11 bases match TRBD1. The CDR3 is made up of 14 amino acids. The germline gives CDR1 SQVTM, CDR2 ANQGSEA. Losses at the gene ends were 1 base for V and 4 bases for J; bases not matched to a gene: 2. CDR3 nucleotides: TGCAGCGTTGAAGGGACAGGGGGCAGCTATGGCTACACCTTC. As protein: CSVEGTGGSYGYTF.

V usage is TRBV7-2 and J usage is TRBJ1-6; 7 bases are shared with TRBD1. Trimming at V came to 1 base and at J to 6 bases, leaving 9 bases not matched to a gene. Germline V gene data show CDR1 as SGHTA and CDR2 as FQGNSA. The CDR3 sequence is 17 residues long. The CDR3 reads CASSLGQGHRGNSPLHF. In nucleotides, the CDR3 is TGTGCCAGCAGCTTAGGACAGGGACATAGGGGTAATTCACCCCTCCACTTT.

The CDR3 sequence is CAISRTGRDGYTF. For the CDR3, the DNA is TGTGCCATCAGTCGGACAGGGCGAGATGGCTACACCTTC. The V and J genes are TRBV10-3 and TRBJ1-2; 8 nucleotides align to TRBD1. Germline V gives CDR1 ENHRY, CDR2 SYGVKD. J gave up 6 bases and V 5 bases, and 5 bases lay outside the gene matches. The length of the CDR3 is 13 residues.

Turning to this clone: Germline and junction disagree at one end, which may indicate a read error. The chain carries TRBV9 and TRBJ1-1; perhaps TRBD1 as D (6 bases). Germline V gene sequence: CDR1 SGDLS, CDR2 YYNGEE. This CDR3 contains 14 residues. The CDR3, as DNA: TGTGCCAGCACCGTAGTCACAGGGAGAGATGAGGTTTTCTTT. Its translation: CASTVVTGRDEVFF.

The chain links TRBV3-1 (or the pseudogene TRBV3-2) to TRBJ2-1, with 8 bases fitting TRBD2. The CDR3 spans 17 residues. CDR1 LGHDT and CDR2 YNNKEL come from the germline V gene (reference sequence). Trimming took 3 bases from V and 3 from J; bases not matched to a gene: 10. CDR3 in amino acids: CASSHKTGGDNYNEQFF. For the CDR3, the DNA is TGTGCCAGCAGCCATAAAACGGGGGGGGACAACTACAATGAGCAGTTCTTC.

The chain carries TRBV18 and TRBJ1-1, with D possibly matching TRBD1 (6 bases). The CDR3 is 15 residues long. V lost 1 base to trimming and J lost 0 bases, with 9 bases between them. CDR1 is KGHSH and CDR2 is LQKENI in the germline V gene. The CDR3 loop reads CASSPLTGLNTEAFF. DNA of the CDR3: TGTGCCAGCTCACCACTAACAGGGCTGAACACTGAAGCTTTCTTT.

CDR3 sequence: CASSPDRGREKLFF. The CDR3 DNA reads as TGCGCCAGCAGCCCGGACAGGGGACGTGAAAAACTGTTTTTT. The chain uses TRBV5-1 and TRBJ1-4; 9 bases are shared with TRBD1. The J segment lost 7 bases and the V segment lost 4 bases, leaving 5 bases of the junction unmatched. This CDR3 comprises 14 residues. Germline V gene sequence: CDR1 SGHRS, CDR2 YFSETQ.

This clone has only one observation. The CDR3 DNA reads TGTGCCAGCACACTTGTACAGGGGGGCTCACCCCTCCACTTT. Translation: CASTLVQGGSPLHF. This chain links TRBV2 with TRBJ1-6; 8 nucleotides agree with TRBD1. V lost 7 bases, J lost 10 bases, and 9 bases stayed unmatched. The CDR3 sequence is 14 residues long. Germline V gene lookup returns CDR1 SNHLY and CDR2 FYNNEI.

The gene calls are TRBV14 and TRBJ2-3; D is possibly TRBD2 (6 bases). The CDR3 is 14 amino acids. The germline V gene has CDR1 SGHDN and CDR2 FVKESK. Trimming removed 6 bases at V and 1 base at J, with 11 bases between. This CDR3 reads CASSRGLRTDTQYF. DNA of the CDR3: TGTGCCAGCAGTCGGGGACTTCGCACAGATACGCAGTATTTT.

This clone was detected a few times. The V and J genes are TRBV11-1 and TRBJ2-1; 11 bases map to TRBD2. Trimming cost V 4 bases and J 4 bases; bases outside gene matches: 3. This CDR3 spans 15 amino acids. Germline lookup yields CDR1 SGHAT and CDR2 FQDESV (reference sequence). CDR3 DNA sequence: TGTGCCAGCAGCTCGACTAGCGGGGCTTACAATGAGCAGTTCTTC. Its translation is CASSSTSGAYNEQFF.

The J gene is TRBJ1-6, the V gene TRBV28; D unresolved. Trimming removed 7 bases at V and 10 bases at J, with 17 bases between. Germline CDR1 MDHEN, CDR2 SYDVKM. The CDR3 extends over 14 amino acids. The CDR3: CASNREKGNSPLHF. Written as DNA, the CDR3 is TGTGCCAGCAACCGGGAGAAGGGAAACTCACCCCTCCACTTT.